This passage covers 14 T cell receptor beta chains from one sample sequenced in a study of T cells in Graves' hyperthyroidism and ophthalmopathy. The CDR3 regions of TCR beta were amplified from RNA transcripts. A first-round RT-PCR of the TCR CDR3 used the HTBI primer set. TCRdb ran MiXCR on the multiplex PCR reads and lists one entry per CDR3 protein. This table has about 530,000 distinct CDR3 sequences, more than 15% appearing once. Sequencing was done on a sample of blood. The receptor source for this set is a woman aged 18-29 years with Graves' ophthalmopathy.

The V and J genes are TRBV7-3 and TRBJ2-1, with 9 bases identical to TRBD2. This CDR3 is 16 amino acids long. From germline, CDR1 is SGHTA and CDR2 FQGTGA. The junction had 12 bases not matched to a gene; V was cut back by 5 bases and J by 7 bases. The CDR3 DNA sequence: TGTGCCAGCAGCCTCGCAGCGGGAGGAATGGGGAATGAGCAGTTCTTC. Protein sequence: CASSLAAGGMGNEQFF.

This clonotype was seen repeatedly, ten times or more. This chain joins TRBV28 and TRBJ1-6; D remains ambiguous. CDR1 MDHEN and CDR2 SYDVKM come from the germline V gene. This CDR3 contains 14 residues. Trimming pared 0 bases from V and 6 bases from J, leaving 6 bases between. The CDR3 region is CASSLWVGNSPLHF. CDR3 in DNA: TGTGCCAGCAGTTTATGGGTTGGTAATTCACCCCTCCACTTT.

This clonotype was seen a few times. The gene calls are TRBV20-1 and TRBJ2-1; TRBD1 aligns across 8 bases. J gave up 12 bases and V 6 bases, and 22 bases lay outside the gene matches. Germline assignment: CDR1 DFQATT and CDR2 SNEGSKA (reference sequence). CDR3 size: 16 residues. In nucleotides, the CDR3 is TGCAGTGCGGGAGATTTGACAGGGGTTGGCGGGGTGACGCAGTTCTTC. Its protein product is CSAGDLTGVGGVTQFF.

This clonotype was recorded many times. V and J are TRBV2 and TRBJ2-7; 8 bases align to TRBD2. The CDR3 sequence is 15 residues long. CDR1 and CDR2 from the germline V gene are SNHLY and FYNNEI. Trimming removed 3 bases from V and 2 bases from J; junction bases left unmatched: 6. This CDR3 is CASSEAGGSAYEQYF. As DNA, the CDR3 is TGTGCCAGCAGTGAGGCGGGAGGTTCTGCCTACGAGCAGTACTTC.

J is TRBJ1-2 and V is TRBV10-3, with 9 bases identical to TRBD1. Germline CDR1 is ENHRY and CDR2 is SYGVKD. This CDR3 is 14 amino acids long. The CDR3 reads CTTAPGQGYYGYTF. CDR3 DNA: TGTACCACCGCGCCCGGACAGGGGTACTATGGCTACACCTTC.

The chain uses TRBV20-1 and TRBJ2-1, with TRBD2 as a possible D gene (5 bases). The CDR3 is made up of 12 amino acids. Trimming cost V 3 bases and J 5 bases, with 8 bases left between them. Germline CDR1 and CDR2: DFQATT and SNEGSKA (reference sequence). The CDR3: CSASEGNNEQFF. Here the CDR3 DNA reads TGCAGTGCTAGTGAGGGCAACAATGAGCAGTTCTTC.

This clonotype came up many times. The V gene is TRBV3-1, the J gene TRBJ2-2; D remains ambiguous. The germline V and J ends were trimmed by 0 bases and 7 bases, with 6 bases remaining between them. The germline CDR1 and CDR2 sequences are LGHDT and YNNKEL (reference sequence). The CDR3 has 13 residues. The CDR3 coding sequence is TGTGCCAGCAGCCAAGAAACGTACGGGGAGCTGTTTTTT. It yields the protein CASSQETYGELFF. The entire variable domain, with the rest obtained from reference TRBV3-1 and TRBJ2-2, is as follows: DTAVSQTPKYLVTQMGNDKSIKCEQNLGHDTMYWYKQDSKKFLKIMFSYNNKELIINETVPNRFSPKSPDKAHLNLHINSLELGDSAVYFCASSQETYGELFFGEGSRLTVL.

The V call is TRBV25-1, the J call TRBJ2-3, with D perhaps TRBD1 or TRBD2 (5 bases each). The CDR3 has 16 residues. V was shortened by 4 bases and J by 5 bases, with 19 bases between the two germline ends. Looked up from germline, CDR1 is MGHDK and CDR2 is SYGVNS. CDR3 coding DNA: TGTGCCAGCAGTGGTCGGGGACGCGAGGGAGTAGATACGCAGTATTTT. Protein product: CASSGRGREGVDTQYF.

CDR3 nucleotide sequence: TGTGCCAGCAGTTCCGGGACGGTCCTTAGTAATGAAGCTTTCTTT. The encoded protein is CASSSGTVLSNEAFF. The gene calls are TRBV28 and TRBJ1-1; D is perhaps TRBD1 (5 bases). Germline CDR1 reads MDHEN; CDR2 reads SYDVKM. The CDR3 is made up of 15 amino acids. V was shortened by 4 bases and J by 7 bases, with 19 bases between the two germline ends.

The chain uses TRBV14 and TRBJ2-5; 8 positions agree with TRBD1. In germline, CDR1 is SGHDN, CDR2 FVKESK. V was clipped by 0 bases and J by 5 bases; unmatched bases: 2. CDR3 length: 14 amino acids. CDR3 sequence reads: CASSQDRGLETQYF. CDR3 bases: TGTGCCAGCAGCCAAGACAGGGGGCTTGAGACCCAGTACTTC.

This clonotype was found many times. The chain recombines TRBV2 with TRBJ1-1; tentatively, D is TRBD1 (5 bases). V gave up 6 bases and J gave up 2 bases, with 19 bases separating them. The CDR3 loop spans 16 amino acids. Per germline, CDR1 SNHLY and CDR2 FYNNEI. CDR3 sequence (DNA): TGTGCCAGCAGCTTTGGAGGGGTCCCGGGTAACACTGAAGCTTTCTTT. Its translation is CASSFGGVPGNTEAFF.

The chain employs TRBV12-3 or TRBV12-4 and TRBJ2-5, with 9 bases aligning to TRBD1. J was trimmed by 5 bases and V by 5 bases; bases with no gene match: 12. This CDR3 region has 16 residues. Written as DNA, the CDR3 is TGTGCCAGCAGTCTATGGCAGGGGACAGGGAGGGAGACCCAGTACTTC. Translated, it gives CASSLWQGTGRETQYF.

This clonotype was recorded a few times. The gene calls are TRBV11-1 and TRBJ2-2; TRBD2 might be the D (6 bases). Germline CDR1 and CDR2: SGHAT and FQDESV (reference sequence). The CDR3 totals 14 residues. V was pared by 3 bases and J by 4 bases, with 9 bases between. In nucleotides, the CDR3 is TGTGCCAGCAGCTTGGCGGGAACCACCGGGGAGCTGTTTTTT. Protein product: CASSLAGTTGELFF.

This clonotype was counted a few times. The rearrangement joins TRBV5-4 to TRBJ1-2; 9 bases line up with TRBD1. Looked up from germline, CDR1 is SGHNT and CDR2 is YYREEE (reference sequence). The CDR3 extends over 17 amino acids. Trimming took 6 bases from V and 4 from J; bases not matched to a gene: 16. The CDR3 loop reads CASTLGTGTPIFYGYTF. The DNA for the CDR3 is TGTGCCAGCACCCTAGGGACAGGGACACCGATATTCTATGGCTACACCTTC.